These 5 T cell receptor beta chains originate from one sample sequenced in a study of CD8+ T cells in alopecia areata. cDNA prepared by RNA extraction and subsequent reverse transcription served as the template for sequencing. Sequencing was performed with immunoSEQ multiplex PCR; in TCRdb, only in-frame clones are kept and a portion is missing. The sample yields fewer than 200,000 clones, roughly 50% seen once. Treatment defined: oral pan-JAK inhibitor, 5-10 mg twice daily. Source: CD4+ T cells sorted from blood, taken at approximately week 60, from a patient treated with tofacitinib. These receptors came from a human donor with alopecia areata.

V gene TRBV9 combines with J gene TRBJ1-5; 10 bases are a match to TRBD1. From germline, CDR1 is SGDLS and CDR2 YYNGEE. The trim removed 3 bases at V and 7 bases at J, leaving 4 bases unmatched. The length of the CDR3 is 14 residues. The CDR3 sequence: CASSATGGRQPQHF. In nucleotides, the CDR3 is TGTGCCAGCAGCGCGACAGGGGGCAGGCAGCCCCAGCATTTT.

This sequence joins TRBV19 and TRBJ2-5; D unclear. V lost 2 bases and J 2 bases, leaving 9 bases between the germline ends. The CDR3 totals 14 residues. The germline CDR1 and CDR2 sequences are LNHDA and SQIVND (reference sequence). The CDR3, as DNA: TGTGCCAGTAGTATATCACAACAACAAGAGACCCAGTACTTC. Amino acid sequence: CASSISQQQETQYF.

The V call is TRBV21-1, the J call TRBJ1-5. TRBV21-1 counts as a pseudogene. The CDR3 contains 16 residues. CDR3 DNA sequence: TGTGCCAGCAGCAAAGTTCGGGGCAGCCAGAATCAGCCCCAGCATTTT. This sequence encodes CASSKVRGSQNQPQHF.

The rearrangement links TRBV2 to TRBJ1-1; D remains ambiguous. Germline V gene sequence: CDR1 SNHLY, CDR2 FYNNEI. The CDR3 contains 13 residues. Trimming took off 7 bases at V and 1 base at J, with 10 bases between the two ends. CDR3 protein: CASMRFSNTEAFF. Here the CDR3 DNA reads TGTGCCAGCATGCGATTCTCGAACACTGAAGCTTTCTTT.

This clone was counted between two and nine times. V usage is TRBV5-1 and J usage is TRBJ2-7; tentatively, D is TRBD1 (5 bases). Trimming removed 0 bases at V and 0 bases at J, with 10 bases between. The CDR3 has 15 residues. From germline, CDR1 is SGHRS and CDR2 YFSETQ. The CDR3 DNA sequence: TGCGCCAGCAGCTTGGGCTCCACAGGCTCCTACGAGCAGTACTTC. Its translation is CASSLGSTGSYEQYF.